The rows below give T cell receptor beta chains drawn from one sample of a study of shared clonotypes between healthy human individuals. The data were produced by immunoSEQ multiplex PCR, yet TCRdb's version contains in-frame clones alone and is incomplete. The table has some 2 million clones, approximately 95% seen once. Sample: naive CD4+ T cells sorted from blood. All receptors derive from a man aged 18 to 30 in good health. Both conserved end residues are part of each CDR3. The D gene is left open where the match is weak. Part of the rows lack a size; the others show once, few, many or a class for expanded clones.

v_call	j_call	clone_size	d_call	cdr3_nt	cdr3_aa
TRBV5-1	TRBJ2-1	-	TRBD2	TGCGCCAGCAAGCCGGGACTAGCGGGATCTTACAATGAGCAGTTCTTC	CASKPGLAGSYNEQFF
TRBV21-1	TRBJ2-7	-	-	TGTGCCAGCAGCAAACGGGACACCTCATTGAACGAGCAGTACTTC	CASSKRDTSLNEQYF
TRBV5-1	TRBJ2-3	-	-	TGCGCCAGCAGCTGGGGCGACAGGACCAGCACAGATACGCAGTATTTT	CASSWGDRTSTDTQYF
TRBV30	TRBJ2-7	-	-	TGTGCCTGGCCCCTCAGCTCCTACGAGCAGTACTTC	CAWPLSSYEQYF
TRBV6-5	TRBJ2-7	-	-	TGTGCCAGCAGTCTCACAGGGCTCGAGCAGTACTTC	CASSLTGLEQYF
TRBV6-5	TRBJ1-2	-	-	TGTGCCAGCAGATCCACGTATGGCTACACCTTC	CASRSTYGYTF
TRBV7-2	TRBJ2-7	-	TRBD1	TGTGCCAGCAGCTTAGGGGGGACAGTTCCCTACGAGCAGTACTTC	CASSLGGTVPYEQYF
TRBV18	TRBJ1-3	-	-	TGTGCCAGCTCACCACCATCTGGGCCGGGAAACACCATATATTTT	CASSPPSGPGNTIYF
TRBV9	TRBJ2-2	-	-	TGTGCCAGCAGCGTAGATCCTGGCCCCGGGGAGCTGTTTTTT	CASSVDPGPGELFF
TRBV7-9	TRBJ1-4	-	-	TGTGCCAGCAGCTTTCTCCAGGGTTCAACTAATGAAAAACTGTTTTTT	CASSFLQGSTNEKLFF
TRBV30	TRBJ1-3	-	-	TGTGCCTGGAGTGACCGGCAATACACCATATATTTT	CAWSDRQYTIYF
TRBV7-8	TRBJ2-3	-	-	TGTGCCAGCAGCTTAGATGCCCAACTGAGGAGAGGGGGGTTCGCTAGCACAGATACGCAGTATTTT	CASSLDAQLRRGGFASTDTQYF
TRBV30	TRBJ2-2	-	-	TGTGCCTGGAGGACTAGGCTAAGCACCGGGGAGCTGTTTTTT	CAWRTRLSTGELFF
TRBV5-6	TRBJ2-5	-	-	TGTGCCAGCAGCTTGGAAAGAGCCGGGACTCCCGGAGAGACCCAGTACTTC	CASSLERAGTPGETQYF
TRBV6-1	TRBJ2-7	-	TRBD1	TGTGCCAGCAGTGAACGGACAGGGGGCACCTACGAGCAGTACTTC	CASSERTGGTYEQYF
TRBV7-9	TRBJ2-3	-	-	TGTGCCAGCAGCCTCTTACAGGGTCCCACAGATACGCAGTATTTT	CASSLLQGPTDTQYF
TRBV30	TRBJ1-4	once	TRBD1	TGTGCCTGGACCGGACAGGGAGGTGAAAAACTGTTTTTT	CAWTGQGGEKLFF
TRBV4-1	TRBJ2-7	-	-	TGCGCCAGCAGCCTTATGGGCGTCGAGCAGTACTTC	CASSLMGVEQYF
TRBV14	TRBJ1-2	-	-	TGTGCCAGCAGCCACCTGGACGCCTATGGCTACACCTTC	CASSHLDAYGYTF
TRBV18	TRBJ1-2	-	TRBD1	TGTGCCAGCTCACCATTAAGGATACCGGGACAGGACTATGGCTACACCTTC	CASSPLRIPGQDYGYTF
TRBV27	TRBJ2-7	-	-	TGTGCCAGCAGTCCTACCTCGGGACGGCAGTACTTC	CASSPTSGRQYF
TRBV7-3	TRBJ1-1	-	-	TGTGCCAGCAGCTTACAGGGAATGAACACTGAAGCTTTCTTT	CASSLQGMNTEAFF
TRBV6-6	TRBJ1-2	-	-	TGTGCCAGCAGTCCCGACCACAGCTATGGCTACACCTTC	CASSPDHSYGYTF
TRBV10-3	TRBJ1-5	once	-	TGTGCCATCAGTGAGAAAGGGCCCAATCAGCCCCAGCATTTT	CAISEKGPNQPQHF
TRBV4-1	TRBJ2-1	-	TRBD1	TGCGCCAGCAGCCCCGACAGGGGGTTTTACAATGAGCAGTTCTTC	CASSPDRGFYNEQFF
TRBV5-1	TRBJ1-2	-	TRBD1	TGCGCCAGCAGCTTAAAGACAGGGGAGTTCGGCTATGGCTACACCTTC	CASSLKTGEFGYGYTF
TRBV29-1	TRBJ2-7	once	-	TGCAGCGGGGGGGACGGGTACGAGCAGTACTTC	CSGGDGYEQYF
TRBV5-1	TRBJ1-4	-	-	TGCGCCAGCAGCTTGGGACAGCTTAATGAAAAACTGTTTTTT	CASSLGQLNEKLFF
TRBV5-4	TRBJ2-2	-	TRBD1	TGTGCCAGCAGCATCGGGACAGCGAACACCGGGGAGCTGTTTTTT	CASSIGTANTGELFF
TRBV2	TRBJ1-2	-	-	TGTGCCAGCAGCCTCGAGCAGGGTGTCGTCTATGGCTACACCTTC	CASSLEQGVVYGYTF
TRBV9	TRBJ2-2	few	TRBD1	TGTGCCAGCAGCGTAGACAGGGGGCGCACCGGGGAGCTGTTTTTT	CASSVDRGRTGELFF
TRBV18	TRBJ2-2	-	TRBD2	TGTGCCACCCAAGCGGGAGCGGAGACCGGGGAGCTGTTTTTT	CATQAGAETGELFF
TRBV2	TRBJ2-7	-	TRBD1	TGTGCCAGCAGTGGGGACAGAGAAGACGAGCAGTACTTC	CASSGDREDEQYF
TRBV7-2	TRBJ1-6	-	-	TGTGCCAGCAGCGCATGGGAGAATTCACCCCTCCACTTT	CASSAWENSPLHF
TRBV5-6	TRBJ1-4	-	-	TGTGCCAGCAGCCAAGGGACCCTGAATGAAAAACTGTTTTTT	CASSQGTLNEKLFF
TRBV5-8	TRBJ2-5	-	-	TGTGCCAGCAGCTTGGGACTCACACAAGAGACCCAGTACTTC	CASSLGLTQETQYF
TRBV5-1	TRBJ1-3	-	-	TGCGCCAGCAGCTTGGGTCATGGAAGCTCTGGAAACACCATATATTTT	CASSLGHGSSGNTIYF
TRBV2	TRBJ2-5	-	-	TGTGCCAGCAGCTCGGCCGGCAAGCGAAAAGAGACCCAGTACTTC	CASSSAGKRKETQYF
TRBV7-8	TRBJ2-7	-	TRBD1	TGTGCCAGCAGCTTAGGGGGACAGGCCTACGAGCAGTACTTC	CASSLGGQAYEQYF
TRBV4-2	TRBJ2-1	-	-	TGTGCCAGCAGCGGGGGTAGCTCCTACAATGAGCAGTTCTTC	CASSGGSSYNEQFF
TRBV6-1	TRBJ2-7	-	-	TGTGCCAGCAGAACCGGGGGGGACAGGCCCTACGAGCAGTACTTC	CASRTGGDRPYEQYF
TRBV6-1	TRBJ2-3	-	TRBD1	TGTGCCAGCACCCCGCGGGGACAGGACACAGATACGCAGTATTTT	CASTPRGQDTDTQYF
TRBV25-1	TRBJ1-3	-	-	TGTGCCAGCAGTGAACCTGGAAACACCATATATTTT	CASSEPGNTIYF
TRBV2	TRBJ2-2	-	-	TGTGCCAGCAGTGTGCAGGGGCTAGCGGGGGAGCTGTTTTTT	CASSVQGLAGELFF
TRBV5-1	TRBJ2-7	once	-	TGCGCCAGCAGCTCCGTCGGAGGGGGGTGGATGGGGCAGTACTTC	CASSSVGGGWMGQYF
TRBV6-1	TRBJ2-2	-	TRBD2	TGTGCCAGCGGACTAGCGGGATCTTACACCGGGGAGCTGTTTTTT	CASGLAGSYTGELFF
TRBV18	TRBJ2-5	-	-	TGTGCCAGCTCACCAAGGGCACCCCAGCAGACCCAGTACTTC	CASSPRAPQQTQYF
TRBV9	TRBJ1-4	-	-	TGTGCCAGCAGCGAGCGCCCCGGGGGGGGCGCGAATGAAAAACTGTTTTTT	CASSERPGGGANEKLFF
TRBV5-5	TRBJ1-3	few	-	TGTGCCAGCAGCTTGGGAAGCCAGAGGTCCGGAAACACCATATATTTT	CASSLGSQRSGNTIYF
TRBV10-3	TRBJ1-1	-	-	TGTGCCATCTCTTTCAGCTCTTTGTCCTCTGAAGCTTTCTTT	CAISFSSLSSEAFF
TRBV27	TRBJ2-1	-	TRBD2	TGTGCCAGCAGTCGCATACCTCTACTAGCGGAGATCTACAATGAGCAGTTCTTC	CASSRIPLLAEIYNEQFF
TRBV10-3	TRBJ1-1	-	-	TGTGCCATCAGTGAGTCGACTACTGAAGCTTTCTTT	CAISESTTEAFF
TRBV5-1	TRBJ1-4	-	-	TGCGCCAGCAGCTTGCCAGGGGCTGATGAAAAACTGTTTTTT	CASSLPGADEKLFF
TRBV19	TRBJ2-2	-	TRBD1	TGTGCCACTCGAAAGGGGGGACAGGGGAACACCGGGGAGCTGTTTTTT	CATRKGGQGNTGELFF
TRBV5-1	TRBJ2-5	-	TRBD1	TGCGCCAGCAGCTTGGCCGGGACAGCAAAAGAGACCCAGTACTTC	CASSLAGTAKETQYF